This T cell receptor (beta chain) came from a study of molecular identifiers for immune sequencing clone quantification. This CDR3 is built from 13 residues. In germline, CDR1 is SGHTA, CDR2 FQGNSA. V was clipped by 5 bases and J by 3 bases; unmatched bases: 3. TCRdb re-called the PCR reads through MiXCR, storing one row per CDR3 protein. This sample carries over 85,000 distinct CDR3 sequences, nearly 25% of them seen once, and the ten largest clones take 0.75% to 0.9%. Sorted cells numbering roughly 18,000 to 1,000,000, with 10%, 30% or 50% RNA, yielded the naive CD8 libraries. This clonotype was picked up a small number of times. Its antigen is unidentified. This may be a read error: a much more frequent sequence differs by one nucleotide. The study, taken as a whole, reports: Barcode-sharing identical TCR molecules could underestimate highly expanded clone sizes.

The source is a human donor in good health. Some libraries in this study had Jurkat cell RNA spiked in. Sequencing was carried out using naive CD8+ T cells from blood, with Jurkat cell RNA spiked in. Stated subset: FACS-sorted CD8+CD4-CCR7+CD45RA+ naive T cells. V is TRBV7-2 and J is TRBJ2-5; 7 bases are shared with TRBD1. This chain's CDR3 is CASSLGTEETQYF. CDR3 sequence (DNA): TGTGCCAGCAGCCTCGGGACAGAAGAGACCCAGTACTTC.